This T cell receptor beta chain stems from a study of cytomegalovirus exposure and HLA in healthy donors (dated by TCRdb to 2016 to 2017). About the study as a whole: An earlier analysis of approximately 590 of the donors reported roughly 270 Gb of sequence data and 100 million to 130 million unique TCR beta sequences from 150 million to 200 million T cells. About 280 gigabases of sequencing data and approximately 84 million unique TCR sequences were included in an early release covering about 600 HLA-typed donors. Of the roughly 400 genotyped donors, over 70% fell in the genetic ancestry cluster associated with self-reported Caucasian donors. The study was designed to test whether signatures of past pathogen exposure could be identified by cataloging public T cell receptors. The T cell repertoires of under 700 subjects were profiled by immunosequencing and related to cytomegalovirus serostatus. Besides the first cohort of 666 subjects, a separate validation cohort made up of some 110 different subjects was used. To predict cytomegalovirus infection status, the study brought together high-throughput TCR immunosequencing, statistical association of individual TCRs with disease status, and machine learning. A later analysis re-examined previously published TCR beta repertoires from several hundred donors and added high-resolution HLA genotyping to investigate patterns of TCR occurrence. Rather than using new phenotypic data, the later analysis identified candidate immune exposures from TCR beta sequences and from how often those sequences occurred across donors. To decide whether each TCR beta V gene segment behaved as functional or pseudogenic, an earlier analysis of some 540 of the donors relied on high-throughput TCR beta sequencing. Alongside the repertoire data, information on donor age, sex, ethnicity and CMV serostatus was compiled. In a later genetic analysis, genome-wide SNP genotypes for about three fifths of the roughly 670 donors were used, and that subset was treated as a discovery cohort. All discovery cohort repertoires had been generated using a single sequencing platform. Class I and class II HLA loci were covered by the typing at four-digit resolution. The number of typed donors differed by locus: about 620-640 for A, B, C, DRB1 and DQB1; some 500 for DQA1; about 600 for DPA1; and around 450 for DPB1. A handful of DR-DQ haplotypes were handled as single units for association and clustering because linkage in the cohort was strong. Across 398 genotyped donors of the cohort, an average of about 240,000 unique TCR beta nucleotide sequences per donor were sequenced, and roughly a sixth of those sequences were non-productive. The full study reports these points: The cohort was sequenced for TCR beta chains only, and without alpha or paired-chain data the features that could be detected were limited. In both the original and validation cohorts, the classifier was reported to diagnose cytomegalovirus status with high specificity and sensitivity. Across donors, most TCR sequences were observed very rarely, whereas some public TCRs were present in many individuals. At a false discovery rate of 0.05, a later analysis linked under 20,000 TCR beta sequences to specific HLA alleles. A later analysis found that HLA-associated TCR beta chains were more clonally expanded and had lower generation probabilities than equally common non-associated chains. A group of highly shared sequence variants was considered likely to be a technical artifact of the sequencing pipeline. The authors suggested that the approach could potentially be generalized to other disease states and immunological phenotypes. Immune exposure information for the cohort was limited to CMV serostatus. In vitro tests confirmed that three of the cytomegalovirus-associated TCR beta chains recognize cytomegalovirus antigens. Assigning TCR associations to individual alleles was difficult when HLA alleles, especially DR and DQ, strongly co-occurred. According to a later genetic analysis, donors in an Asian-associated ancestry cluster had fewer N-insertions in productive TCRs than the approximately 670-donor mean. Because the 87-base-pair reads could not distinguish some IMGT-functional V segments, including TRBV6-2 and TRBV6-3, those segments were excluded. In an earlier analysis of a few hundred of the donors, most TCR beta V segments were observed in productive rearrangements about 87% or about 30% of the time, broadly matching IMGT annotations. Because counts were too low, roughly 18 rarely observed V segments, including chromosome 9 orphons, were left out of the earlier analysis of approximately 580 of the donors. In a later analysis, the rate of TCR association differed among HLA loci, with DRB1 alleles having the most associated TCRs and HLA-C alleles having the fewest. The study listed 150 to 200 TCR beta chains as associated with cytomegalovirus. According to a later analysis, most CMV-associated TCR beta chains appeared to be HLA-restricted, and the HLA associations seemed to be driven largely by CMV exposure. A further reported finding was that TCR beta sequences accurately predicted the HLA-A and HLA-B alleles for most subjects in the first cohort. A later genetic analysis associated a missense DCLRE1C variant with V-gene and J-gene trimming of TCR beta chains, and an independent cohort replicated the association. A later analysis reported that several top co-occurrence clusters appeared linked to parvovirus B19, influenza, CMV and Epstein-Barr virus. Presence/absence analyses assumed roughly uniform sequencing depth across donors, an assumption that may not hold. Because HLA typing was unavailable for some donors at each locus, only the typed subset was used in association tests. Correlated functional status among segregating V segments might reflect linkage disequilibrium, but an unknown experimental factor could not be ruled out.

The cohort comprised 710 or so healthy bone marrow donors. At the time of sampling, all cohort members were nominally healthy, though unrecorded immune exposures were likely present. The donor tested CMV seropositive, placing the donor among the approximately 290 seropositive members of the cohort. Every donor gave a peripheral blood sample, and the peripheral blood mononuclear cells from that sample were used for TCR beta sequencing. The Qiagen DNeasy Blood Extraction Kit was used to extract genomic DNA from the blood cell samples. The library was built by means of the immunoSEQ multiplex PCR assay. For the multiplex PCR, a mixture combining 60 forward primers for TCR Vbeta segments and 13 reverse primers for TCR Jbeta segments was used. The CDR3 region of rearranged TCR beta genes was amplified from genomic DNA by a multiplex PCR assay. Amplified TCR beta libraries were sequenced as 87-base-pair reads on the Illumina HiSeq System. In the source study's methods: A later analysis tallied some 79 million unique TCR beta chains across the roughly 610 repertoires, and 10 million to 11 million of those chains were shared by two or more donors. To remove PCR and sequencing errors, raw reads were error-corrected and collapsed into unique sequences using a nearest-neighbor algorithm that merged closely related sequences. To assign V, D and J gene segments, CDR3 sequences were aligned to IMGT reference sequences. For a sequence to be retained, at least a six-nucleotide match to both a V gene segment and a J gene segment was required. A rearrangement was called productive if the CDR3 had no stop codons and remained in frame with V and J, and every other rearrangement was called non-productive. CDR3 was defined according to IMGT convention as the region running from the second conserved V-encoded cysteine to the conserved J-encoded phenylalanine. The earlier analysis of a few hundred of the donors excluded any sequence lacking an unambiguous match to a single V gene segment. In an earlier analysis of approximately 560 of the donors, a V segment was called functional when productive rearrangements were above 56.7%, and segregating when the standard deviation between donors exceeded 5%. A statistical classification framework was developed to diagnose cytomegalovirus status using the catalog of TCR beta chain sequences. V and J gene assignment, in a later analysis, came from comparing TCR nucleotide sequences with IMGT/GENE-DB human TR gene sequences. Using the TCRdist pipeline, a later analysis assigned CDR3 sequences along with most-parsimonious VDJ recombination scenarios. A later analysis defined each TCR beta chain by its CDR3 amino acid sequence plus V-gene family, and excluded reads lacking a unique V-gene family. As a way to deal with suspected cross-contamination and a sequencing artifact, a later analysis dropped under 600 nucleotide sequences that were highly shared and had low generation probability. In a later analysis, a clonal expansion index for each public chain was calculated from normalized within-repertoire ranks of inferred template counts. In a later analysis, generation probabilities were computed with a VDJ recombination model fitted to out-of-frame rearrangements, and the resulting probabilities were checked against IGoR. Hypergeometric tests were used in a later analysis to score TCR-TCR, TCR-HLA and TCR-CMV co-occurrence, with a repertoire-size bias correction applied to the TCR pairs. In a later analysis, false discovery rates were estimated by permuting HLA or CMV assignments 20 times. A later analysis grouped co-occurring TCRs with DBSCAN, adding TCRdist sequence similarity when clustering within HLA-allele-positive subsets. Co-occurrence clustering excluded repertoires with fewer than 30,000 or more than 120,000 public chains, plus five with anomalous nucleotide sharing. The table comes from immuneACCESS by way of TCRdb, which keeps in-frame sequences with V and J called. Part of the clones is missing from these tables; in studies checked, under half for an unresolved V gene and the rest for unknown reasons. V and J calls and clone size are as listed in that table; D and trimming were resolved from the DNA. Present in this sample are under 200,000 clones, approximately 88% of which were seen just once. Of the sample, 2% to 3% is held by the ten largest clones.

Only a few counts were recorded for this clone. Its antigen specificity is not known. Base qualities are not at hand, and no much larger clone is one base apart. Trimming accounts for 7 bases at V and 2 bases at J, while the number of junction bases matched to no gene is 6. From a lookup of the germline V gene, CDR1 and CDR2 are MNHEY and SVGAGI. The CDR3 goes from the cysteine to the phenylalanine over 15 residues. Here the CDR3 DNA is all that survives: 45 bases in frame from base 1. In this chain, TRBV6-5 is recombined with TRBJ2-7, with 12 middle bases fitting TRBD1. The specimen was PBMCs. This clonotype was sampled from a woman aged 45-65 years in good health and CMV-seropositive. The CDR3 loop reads CASTPGQGATYEQYF. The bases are TGTGCCAGCACACCGGGACAGGGGGCGACCTACGAGCAGTACTTC.